Sequencing of this TCR beta chain was carried out in a study of cytomegalovirus exposure and HLA in healthy donors. The study, taken as a whole, reports: Researchers counted 150 to 200 TCR beta chains as cytomegalovirus-associated. HLA allele associations emerged for roughly 17,000 TCR beta sequences in a later analysis, at 0.05 false discovery rate. A later analysis reportedly found that, within productive TCRs, an Asian-associated ancestry cluster had fewer N-insertions than the mean observed across the roughly 700 donors.

Use of 60 Vbeta and 13 Jbeta primers characterized the PCR. Produced via immunoSEQ multiplex PCR; TCRdb's table is partial and in-frame only. Seen here are roughly 100,000 clones, 50% to 70% observed once, and the top ten hold less than 4.5%. This clone was counted a few times. Its antigen is unknown. The sequenced sample was PBMCs. The sequence derives from a man between 25 and 39 years old in good health and CMV-seropositive.

This CDR3 reads CASSSGGEKLFF. CDR3 bases: TGTGCCAGCAGCTCCGGGGGGGAAAAACTGTTTTTT. The chain couples TRBV11-3 to TRBJ1-4, with D maybe TRBD1 (5 bases). V lost 4 bases, J lost 8 bases, and 8 bases lay in between. Looked up from germline, CDR1 is SGHNT and CDR2 is YENEEA. CDR3 length equals 12 residues.